The following is a TCR beta chain sequence with its context. The clone's antigen remains unknown. The sample holds no much larger clone one base away, and base qualities are not on file. At the junction V is shortened by 2 bases and J by 3 bases, with 9 bases in between. The CDR3 holds 14 amino acids from the cysteine to the phenylalanine. The kept DNA is CDR3 alone, 42 bases in frame from the first base. The germline V gene encodes CDR1 SGHNT and CDR2 YYREEE (reference sequence). These data come from a study of CD8+ T cells in alopecia areata listed by TCRdb under 2018. Regarding the study in general: Treated patients were enrolled in an open-label pilot trial of oral tofacitinib, 5 to 10 mg twice daily, for moderate-to-severe alopecia areata. Tofacitinib was administered for 6 to 18 months, and 6 months of follow-up off drug were then conducted to assess delayed response and recurrence. The SALT score, which quantifies the percentage of affected scalp surface area, was used to measure disease severity in treated patients. In both human patients and the C3H/HeJ mouse model, the study applied high-throughput TCRbeta sequencing to look at T cell clonal expansion in alopecia areata. On the human side, TCRbeta sequencing was run on scalp tissue and on sorted CD4+ and CD8+ peripheral blood T cells from healthy controls and from alopecia areata patients with either patchy or totalis/universalis disease. Patients on tofacitinib were biopsied at baseline and after 4 and 24 weeks of treatment, and several of the patients also had a later scalp biopsy. Scalp clonality was compared among normal scalp (n=4), patchy alopecia areata scalp (n=8), and alopecia totalis/universalis scalp (n=8). RNA was extracted with the PAXgene miRNA kit for fixed scalp, the miRNeasy kit for PBMCs, and the RNeasy kit for mouse skin. immunoSEQ multiplex PCR using 35 Vbeta forward primers and 13 Jbeta reverse primers was used to amplify TCRbeta CDR3 regions.

Paper-wide results and their limitations: With tofacitinib, both scalp clonality and the number of expanded CD8+ clones among the top 100 scalp clones went down significantly. Because the treated cohort was small and had only one nonresponder, larger studies are needed to examine links between baseline CD8+ expansion and response. Shared TCR sequences between patients were less evident than in mice, which may be partly attributable to HLA diversity in the patient population. Many expanded lesional clones were found to persist in scalp and blood during tofacitinib treatment, and relapse after treatment cessation may be partly explained by this persistence. Higher clonality and more expanded CD8+ clones were observed in lesional scalp than in normal scalp, particularly in alopecia totalis/universalis, a finding suggestive of antigenic drive. Unlike mouse skin, where gammadelta T cells dominate, normal human skin contains resident alphabeta T cells that get sequenced too, which complicates analysis of the scalp TCR repertoire.

What the time point label conveys for this sample: four to five weeks on oral tofacitinib. The sample's treatment or condition, from its label and the paper: oral pan-JAK inhibitor, 5-10 mg twice daily. Lesional scalp punch biopsies and peripheral blood were collected from alopecia areata patients. PBMCs were isolated by density centrifugation and stained for CD3, CD4 and CD8, and CD4+ and CD8+ T cells were sorted on a FACSAria. The library came from the immunoSEQ multiplex PCR assay. RNA was extracted from all samples and reverse transcribed into cDNA, which served as template for TCR sequencing. SuperScript III was used for first-strand cDNA synthesis, primed with a 2:1 mix of oligo-dT and random hexamers. A synthetic immune receptor repertoire was used to gauge amplification bias, and whatever bias remained was removed computationally. The original methods were these. Raw reads were preprocessed for error removal, and CDR3 was defined according to IMGT conventions as running from the conserved cysteine to phenylalanine. To get clonality, Shannon entropy was normalized by log2 of the number of productive unique TCRs and the result was subtracted from 1. Whether scalp clones were CD4 or CD8 was inferred by matching scalp TCRbeta sequences against CD4 and CD8 repertoires sorted from blood. The source is immuneACCESS, and TCRdb retained only in-frame sequences with V and J called. Part of the clones is not carried over; for the studies checked, unresolved V genes explain less than half of this, and the remainder is unexplained. V, J and clone size were drawn from that table, and D and trimming were deduced from the DNA. The sample table contains around 150,000 clones; only one count was recorded for around 82% of them. Clones ranked in the top ten supply 25% of the sample.

The source is a human donor with alopecia areata. This chain is built from TRBV5-4 and TRBJ2-1; the D segment cannot be called with confidence. Sequenced material: CD8+ T cells sorted from blood, taken at week 4, from a patient treated with tofacitinib. The nucleotide sequence reads TGTGCCAGCAGCTTTTTTGGCAGCTACAATGAGCAGTTCTTC. Its protein reads: CASSFFGSYNEQFF.